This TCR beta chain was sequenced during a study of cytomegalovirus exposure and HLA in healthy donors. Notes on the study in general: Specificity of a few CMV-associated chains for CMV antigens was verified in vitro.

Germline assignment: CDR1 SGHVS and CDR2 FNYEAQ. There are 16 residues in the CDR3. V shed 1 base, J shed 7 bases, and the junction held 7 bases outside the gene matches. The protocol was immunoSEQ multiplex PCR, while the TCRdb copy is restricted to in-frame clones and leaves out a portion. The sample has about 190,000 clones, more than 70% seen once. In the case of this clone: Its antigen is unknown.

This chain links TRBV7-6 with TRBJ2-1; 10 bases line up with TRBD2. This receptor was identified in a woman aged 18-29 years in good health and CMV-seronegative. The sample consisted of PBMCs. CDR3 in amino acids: CASSLGSGRALNEQFF. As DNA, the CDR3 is TGTGCCAGCAGCTTAGGGAGCGGGAGGGCCTTGAATGAGCAGTTCTTC.